This note documents a single T cell receptor (beta chain) sequence. Here immunoSEQ multiplex PCR was the method, and the copy in TCRdb shows in-frame clones only, minus some. The table lists hundreds of thousands of clones, around 86% of them singletons. The data belong to a study of cytomegalovirus exposure and HLA in healthy donors. Germline lookup yields CDR1 MNHEY and CDR2 SMNVEV (reference sequence). Trimming stripped 1 base from V and 2 bases from J, with 12 bases between. The CDR3 spans 15 residues. The rearrangement uses TRBV27 and TRBJ2-7, with D possibly being TRBD1 (5 bases). The TCR comes from a woman younger than 35 in good health and CMV-seropositive. The sample comprised PBMCs. CDR3 amino acids: CASSLWSGPPYEQYF. In nucleotides, the CDR3 is TGTGCCAGCAGTTTATGGTCAGGGCCTCCCTACGAGCAGTACTTC.